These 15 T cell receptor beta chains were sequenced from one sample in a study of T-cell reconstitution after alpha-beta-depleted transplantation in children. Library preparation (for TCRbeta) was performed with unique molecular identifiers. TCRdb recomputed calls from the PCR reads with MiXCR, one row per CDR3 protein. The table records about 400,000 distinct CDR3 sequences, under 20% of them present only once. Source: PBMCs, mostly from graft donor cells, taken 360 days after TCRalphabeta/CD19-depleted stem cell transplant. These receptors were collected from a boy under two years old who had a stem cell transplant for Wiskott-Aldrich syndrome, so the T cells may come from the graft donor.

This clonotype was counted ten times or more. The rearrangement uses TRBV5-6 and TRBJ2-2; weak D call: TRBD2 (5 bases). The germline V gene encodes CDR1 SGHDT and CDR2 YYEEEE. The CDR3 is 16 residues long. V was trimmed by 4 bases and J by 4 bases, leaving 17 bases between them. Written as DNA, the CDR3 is TGTGCCAGCAGCCCTGCCCGGACTTTTATCACCGGGGAGCTGTTTTTT. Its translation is CASSPARTFITGELFF.

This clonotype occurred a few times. CDR3 nucleotide sequence: TGCGCCAGCAGCTTGGACAGACAGGGGTACACCGGGGAGCTGTTTTTT. Amino acids: CASSLDRQGYTGELFF. The genes are TRBV5-1 and TRBJ2-2; TRBD1 matches at 8 bases. CDR3 size: 16 residues. The germline gives CDR1 SGHRS, CDR2 YFSETQ. The V gene end was trimmed by 0 bases and the J gene end by 3 bases; junction bases not matched to a gene: 4.

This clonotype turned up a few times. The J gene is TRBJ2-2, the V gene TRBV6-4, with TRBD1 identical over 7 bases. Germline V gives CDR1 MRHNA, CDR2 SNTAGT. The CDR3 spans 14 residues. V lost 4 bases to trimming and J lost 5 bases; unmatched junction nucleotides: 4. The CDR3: CASSALTGTGELFF. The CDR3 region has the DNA TGTGCCAGCAGTGCGTTGACAGGGACCGGGGAGCTGTTTTTT.

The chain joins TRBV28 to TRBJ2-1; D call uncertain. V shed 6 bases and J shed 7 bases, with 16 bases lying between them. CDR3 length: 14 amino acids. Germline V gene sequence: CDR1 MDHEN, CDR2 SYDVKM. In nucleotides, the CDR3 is TGTGCCAGCAGCGTGCTGGCTAAGAGAAATGAGCAGTTCTTC. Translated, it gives CASSVLAKRNEQFF.

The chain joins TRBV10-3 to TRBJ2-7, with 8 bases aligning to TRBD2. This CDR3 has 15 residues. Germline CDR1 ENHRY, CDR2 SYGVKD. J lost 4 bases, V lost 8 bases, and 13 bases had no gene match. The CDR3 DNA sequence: TGTGCCATCGGACGAGGCGGGGGGCAAAGATACGAGCAGTACTTC. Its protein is CAIGRGGGQRYEQYF.

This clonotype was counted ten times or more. The CDR3 reads CASSLVSGRANTGELFF. In DNA form, the CDR3 reads TGTGCCAGCAGTTTGGTATCGGGCAGGGCGAACACCGGGGAGCTGTTTTTT. The V gene is TRBV12-3 or TRBV12-4, the J gene TRBJ2-2; D may be TRBD1 (5 bases). V was trimmed by 3 bases and J by 0 bases, leaving 14 bases between them. The CDR3 has 17 amino acids.

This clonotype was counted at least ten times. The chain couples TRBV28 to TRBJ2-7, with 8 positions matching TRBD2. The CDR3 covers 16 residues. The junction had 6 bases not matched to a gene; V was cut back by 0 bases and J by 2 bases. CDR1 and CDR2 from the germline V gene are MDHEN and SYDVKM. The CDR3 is CASSLWGGGLPYEQYF. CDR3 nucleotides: TGTGCCAGCAGTTTATGGGGCGGGGGGCTGCCCTACGAGCAGTACTTC.

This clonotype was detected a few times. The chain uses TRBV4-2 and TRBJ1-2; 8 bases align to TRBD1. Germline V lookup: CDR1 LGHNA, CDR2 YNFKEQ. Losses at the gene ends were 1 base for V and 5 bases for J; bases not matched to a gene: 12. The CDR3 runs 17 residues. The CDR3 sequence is CASSQGRGTGGAYGYTF. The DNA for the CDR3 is TGTGCCAGCAGCCAAGGTAGAGGCACAGGGGGAGCTTATGGCTACACCTTC.

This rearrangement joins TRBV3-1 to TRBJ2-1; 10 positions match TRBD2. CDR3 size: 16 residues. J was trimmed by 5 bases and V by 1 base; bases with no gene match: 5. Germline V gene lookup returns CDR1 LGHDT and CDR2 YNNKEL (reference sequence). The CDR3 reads CASSQALAGVNNEQFF. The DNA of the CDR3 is TGTGCCAGCAGCCAAGCGCTAGCGGGAGTGAACAATGAGCAGTTCTTC.

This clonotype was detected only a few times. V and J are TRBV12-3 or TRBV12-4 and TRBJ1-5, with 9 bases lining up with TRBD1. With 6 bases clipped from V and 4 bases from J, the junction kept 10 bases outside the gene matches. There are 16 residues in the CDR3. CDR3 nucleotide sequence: TGTGCCAGCAGCCCCGGACAGGGGATTCGGAATCAGCCCCAGCATTTT. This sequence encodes CASSPGQGIRNQPQHF.

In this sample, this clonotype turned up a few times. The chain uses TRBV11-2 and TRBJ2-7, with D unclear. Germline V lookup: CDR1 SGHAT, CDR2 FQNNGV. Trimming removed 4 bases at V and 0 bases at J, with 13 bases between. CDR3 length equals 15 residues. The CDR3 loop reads CASSSIGRSSYEQYF. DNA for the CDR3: TGTGCCAGCAGCTCAATCGGACGGAGCTCCTACGAGCAGTACTTC. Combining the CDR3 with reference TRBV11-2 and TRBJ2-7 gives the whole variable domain EAGVAQSPRYKIIEKRQSVAFWCNPISGHATLYWYQQILGQGPKLLIQFQNNGVVDDSQLPKDRFSAERLKGVDSTLKIQPAKLEDSAVYLCASSSIGRSSYEQYFGPGTRLTVT.

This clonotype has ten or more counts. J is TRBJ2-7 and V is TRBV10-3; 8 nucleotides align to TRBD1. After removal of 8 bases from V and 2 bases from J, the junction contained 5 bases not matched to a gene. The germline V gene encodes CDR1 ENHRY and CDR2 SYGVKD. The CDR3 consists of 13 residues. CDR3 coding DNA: TGTGCCATCTCCTCGGACAGGGCCTACGAGCAGTACTTC. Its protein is CAISSDRAYEQYF.

The CDR3 reads CASSNSLVYEQYF. The CDR3 DNA is TGTGCCAGCAGCAATTCTCTCGTTTACGAGCAGTACTTC. The chain joins TRBV7-2 to TRBJ2-7; D remains ambiguous. The length of the CDR3 is 13 residues. Germline CDR1 SGHTA, CDR2 FQGNSA. V lost 5 bases to trimming and J lost 4 bases, with 12 bases between them.

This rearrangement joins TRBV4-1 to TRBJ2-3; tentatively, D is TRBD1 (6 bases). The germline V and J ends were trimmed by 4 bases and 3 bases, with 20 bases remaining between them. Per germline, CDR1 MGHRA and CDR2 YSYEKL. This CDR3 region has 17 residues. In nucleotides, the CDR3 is TGCGCCAGCAGCCGTACCATGGCAGGGGTGGTAACAGATACGCAGTATTTT. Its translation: CASSRTMAGVVTDTQYF.

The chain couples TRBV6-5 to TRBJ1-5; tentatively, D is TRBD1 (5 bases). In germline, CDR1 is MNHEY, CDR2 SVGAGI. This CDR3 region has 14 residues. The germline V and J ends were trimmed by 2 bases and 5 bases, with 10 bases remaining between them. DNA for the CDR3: TGTGCCAGCAGTTACGGGGCGGGAGATCAGCCCCAGCATTTT. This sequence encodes CASSYGAGDQPQHF.